The rows below give T cell receptor beta chains drawn from one sample of a study of cytomegalovirus exposure and HLA in healthy donors. Profiled with immunoSEQ multiplex PCR; TCRdb holds only in-frame clones, not every one. Here the sample spans over 150,000 clones, around 70% being singletons. The sequenced sample was PBMCs. These receptors all stem from a male donor in good health and CMV-seronegative. Both conserved end residues are part of each CDR3.

V: TRBV6-1; CDR3: CASSEAPGFNSPLHF
V: TRBV18; CDR3: CASSPPTSSYEQYF
V: TRBV6-6; CDR3: CASSYIRTDTQYF
V: TRBV30; CDR3: CAWGRGGGDQPQHF
V: TRBV30; CDR3: CAWREPLGGGRETQYF
V: TRBV7-2; CDR3: CASSRQGDTEAFF
V: TRBV30; CDR3: CAWSMRPPLNEQFF
V: TRBV19; CDR3: CASTRTGDSNQPQHF
V: TRBV18; CDR3: CASSPPGIYEQYF
V: TRBV7-9; CDR3: CASSLEVLSGGYTF
V: TRBV6-4; CDR3: CASSDLHQETQYF
V: TRBV11-1; CDR3: CASSFLAGSSYNEQFF
V: TRBV4-2; CDR3: CASSQELRGGPDGYTF
V: TRBV9; CDR3: CASSVSGRGPDTQYF
V: TRBV30; CDR3: CAWSVGGTDTQYF
V: TRBV29-1; CDR3: CSVAGVNQPQHF
V: TRBV5-6; CDR3: CASRAGTGGLNQPQHF
V: TRBV30; CDR3: CAWSGTRAGGYEQYF
V: TRBV19; CDR3: CASSIGWAPTGELFF
V: TRBV7-9; CDR3: CASSLGGFPRRF
V: TRBV4-1; CDR3: CASSQYGDRANSPLHF
V: TRBV4-3; CDR3: CASSHSTRGGSNTGELFF
V: TRBV6-5; CDR3: CASSYSTGTGNTIYF
V: TRBV30; CDR3: CAWRSGGNQPQHF
V: TRBV28; CDR3: CASSSVSGQGEETQYF
V: TRBV19; CDR3: CASRDSPDTQYF